This T cell receptor (beta chain) is from a study of T-cell reconstitution after alpha-beta-depleted transplantation in children. Study-wide results and limits: Day-60 TCRbeta diversity that was high in some patients was derived from surviving recipient T cells and thymic progenitors. Newly produced T cells mostly provided counts and TCRbeta diversity after one year, as hyperexpanded clones declined.

Preparation of the TCRbeta library was carried out with unique molecular identifiers. TCRdb passed the PCR reads through MiXCR, listing each CDR3 protein once. The profile shows about 830,000 distinct CDR3 sequences, roughly 15% of them singletons. The CDR3 spans 14 residues. Germline V gene data show CDR1 as SGHVS and CDR2 as FQNEAQ. V was cut by 5 bases and J by 1 base, with 9 bases left in between. There are a few counts of this clonotype. Its antigen is as yet unknown. This chain connects TRBV7-8 to TRBJ1-3; D call uncertain. The sample consisted of PBMCs, mostly from graft donor cells, taken 360 days after TCRalphabeta/CD19-depleted stem cell transplant. The TCR originated in a male patient younger than 18 who had a stem cell transplant for acute lymphoblastic leukemia, so the T cells may come from the graft donor. For the CDR3, the DNA is TGTGCCAGCAGCCCACGGATGTCTGGAAACACCATATATTTT. Residues: CASSPRMSGNTIYF.